The next 15 T cell receptor beta chains were all read from a single sample in a study of T-cell memory formation after mild COVID-19. TCRdb re-derived calls from the 5' RACE reads in MiXCR, one entry per CDR3 protein. This table has hundreds of thousands of distinct CDR3 sequences, 20% to 25% appearing once. Specimen: PBMCs or a T cell subset sorted from them (not recorded which). Receptor source: an adult woman who had mild COVID-19 (a few samples of this study predate the infection). Cell type and time point are not known.

The sample holds a few counts of this clonotype. The junction shows a germline mismatch at one end, possibly a read error. This sequence joins TRBV20-1 and TRBJ1-3; D possibly corresponds to TRBD1 (5 bases). Germline V CDR1 and CDR2: DFQATT, SNEGSKA (reference sequence). This CDR3 comprises 11 residues. The CDR3: CSVDTLNTVYF. As DNA, the CDR3 is TGCAGTGTGGACACTTTAAACACCGTATATTTT.

This clonotype occurred a few times. The chain has TRBV11-1 and TRBJ2-2; 7 nucleotides agree with TRBD2. J gave up 4 bases and V 5 bases, and 4 bases lay outside the gene matches. Germline V gene sequence: CDR1 SGHAT, CDR2 FQDESV (reference sequence). There are 14 residues in the CDR3. The CDR3 DNA is TGTGCCAGCAGCCCCAGGACTAGCACCGGGGAGCTGTTTTTT. Translation: CASSPRTSTGELFF.

In its sample, this clonotype was seen a few times. The chain uses TRBV11-2 and TRBJ2-5; D ambiguous. Trimming pared 1 base from V and 6 bases from J, leaving 12 bases between. The CDR3 totals 14 residues. From germline, CDR1 is SGHAT and CDR2 FQNNGV. The CDR3 nucleotides read TGTGCCAGCAGCTTAGCCCCGATAGGGCAGACCCAGTACTTC. Encoded protein: CASSLAPIGQTQYF. Full variable domain (outside the CDR3, taken from reference TRBV11-2 and TRBJ2-5): EAGVAQSPRYKIIEKRQSVAFWCNPISGHATLYWYQQILGQGPKLLIQFQNNGVVDDSQLPKDRFSAERLKGVDSTLKIQPAKLEDSAVYLCASSLAPIGQTQYFGPGTRLLVL.

This clonotype was seen a few times. The V gene is TRBV5-1, the J gene TRBJ2-5; weak D call: TRBD2 (6 bases). CDR1 SGHRS and CDR2 YFSETQ come from the germline V gene. The germline V and J ends were trimmed by 5 bases and 5 bases, with 19 bases remaining between them. The CDR3 totals 15 residues. The CDR3 DNA is TGCGCCAGCAGGTGGGACTTGGATAAATCGGAGACCCAGTACTTC. Encoded protein: CASRWDLDKSETQYF.

CDR3 nucleotides: TGTGCCAGCAGTTTAAGGAGTGGGAAGAACACTGAAGCTTTCTTT. The encoded protein is CASSLRSGKNTEAFF. This chain connects TRBV27 to TRBJ1-1; D is undetermined. From germline, CDR1 is MNHEY and CDR2 SMNVEV (reference sequence). V lost 2 bases and J 1 base, leaving 11 bases between the germline ends. The CDR3 is 15 amino acids.

This clonotype was detected a few times. The chain employs TRBV12-3 or TRBV12-4 and TRBJ2-1; 7 bases are shared with TRBD2. The CDR3 contains 13 residues. The J segment lost 7 bases and the V segment lost 2 bases, leaving 2 bases of the junction unmatched. The CDR3 spells CASSLLAVNEQFF. CDR3 bases: TGTGCCAGCAGTTTACTAGCGGTTAATGAGCAGTTCTTC.

The rearrangement links TRBV5-5 to TRBJ2-2; 10 nucleotides agree with TRBD2. Germline loops: CDR1 SGHKS, CDR2 YYEKEE (reference sequence). This CDR3 has 15 amino acids. The J segment lost 4 bases and the V segment lost 4 bases, leaving 4 bases of the junction unmatched. CDR3 in amino acids: CASSPRLAGTGELFF. CDR3 DNA: TGTGCCAGCAGCCCTAGACTAGCGGGCACCGGGGAGCTGTTTTTT.

This clonotype was seen a few times. The chain is built from TRBV30 and TRBJ2-7, with 10 nucleotides matching TRBD1. Germline CDR1 GTSNPN, CDR2 SVGIG (reference sequence). J gave up 6 bases and V 4 bases, and 12 bases lay outside the gene matches. CDR3 length equals 15 residues. CDR3 DNA: TGTGCCTGGACCAAGGCCGGGACAGGGGCGGGCGAGCAGTACTTC. It translates to CAWTKAGTGAGEQYF.

This clonotype was detected many times. V and J are TRBV7-9 and TRBJ2-3, with no clear D. V lost 3 bases, J lost 2 bases, and 6 bases lay in between. There are 13 residues in the CDR3. Germline CDR1 SEHNR, CDR2 FQNEAQ (reference sequence). This CDR3 reads CASSLDVTDTQYF. In DNA, the CDR3 is TGTGCCAGCAGCTTGGACGTCACAGATACGCAGTATTTT.

This clonotype turned up a few times. The V call is TRBV12-5, the J call TRBJ2-2; 10 nucleotides agree with TRBD1. The CDR3 runs to 16 residues. J was trimmed by 4 bases and V by 5 bases; bases with no gene match: 7. Per germline, CDR1 LGHNT and CDR2 FRNRAP. The CDR3 nucleotides are TGTGCTAGTGGTAACCCGGACAGGGGGTTCACCGGGGAGCTGTTTTTT. Residues: CASGNPDRGFTGELFF.

This clonotype has a handful of counts. The chain is built from TRBV11-3 and TRBJ1-2, with no clear D. CDR1 and CDR2 from the germline V gene are SGHNT and YENEEA. This CDR3 is 13 amino acids long. V dropped 5 bases and J dropped 2 bases, with 9 bases sitting between them. The CDR3: CASSPELNYGYTF. Here the CDR3 DNA reads TGTGCCAGCAGCCCCGAACTGAACTATGGCTACACCTTC. Full variable domain (remainder filled in from reference TRBV11-3 and TRBJ1-2): EAGVVQSPRYKIIEKKQPVAFWCNPISGHNTLYWYLQNLGQGPELLIRYENEEAVDDSQLPKDRFSAERLKGVDSTLKIQPAELGDSAVYLCASSPELNYGYTFGSGTRLTVV.

This sequence joins TRBV15 and TRBJ1-3; D is unresolved. The germline V gene has CDR1 LNHNV and CDR2 YYDKDF (reference sequence). The CDR3 length is 15 residues. The germline V and J ends were trimmed by 5 bases and 2 bases, with 13 bases remaining between them. CDR3 in amino acids: CATSGRERAGNTIYF. The CDR3 nucleotides read TGTGCCACCAGCGGTAGGGAAAGAGCTGGAAACACCATATATTTT. Using reference TRBV15 and TRBJ1-3 for the parts outside the CDR3, the full variable domain is DAMVIQNPRYQVTQFGKPVTLSCSQTLNHNVMYWYQQKSSQAPKLLFHYYDKDFNNEADTPDNFQSRRPNTSFCFLDIRSPGLGDTAMYLCATSGRERAGNTIYFGEGSWLTVV.

This chain uses TRBV24-1 with TRBJ1-2; D unresolved. CDR3 length equals 14 residues. The V and J ends lost 0 bases and 3 bases respectively, with 7 bases between them. Germline assignment: CDR1 KGHDR and CDR2 SFDVKD. The CDR3 reads CATSDLAQDYGYTF. DNA of the CDR3: TGTGCCACCAGTGATTTGGCACAAGACTATGGCTACACCTTC.

This clonotype has a handful of counts. CDR3 sequence: CSARRTSGGAETQYF. DNA for the CDR3: TGCAGTGCTAGGAGGACTAGCGGGGGGGCTGAGACCCAGTACTTC. The chain recombines TRBV20-1 with TRBJ2-5, with 15 bases aligning to TRBD2. Losses at the gene ends were 3 bases for V and 5 bases for J; bases not matched to a gene: 4. CDR1 is DFQATT, CDR2 SNEGSKA, per germline (reference sequence). This CDR3 comprises 15 residues.

This clonotype has a handful of counts. V gene TRBV7-2 combines with J gene TRBJ1-1; the match to TRBD1 covers 7 bases. J gave up 3 bases and V 0 bases, and 4 bases lay outside the gene matches. Germline V gene data show CDR1 as SGHTA and CDR2 as FQGNSA. The CDR3 extends over 15 amino acids. In DNA, the CDR3 is TGTGCCAGCAGCTTAGCAAGGACAGGTTACACTGAAGCTTTCTTT. Its translation: CASSLARTGYTEAFF.